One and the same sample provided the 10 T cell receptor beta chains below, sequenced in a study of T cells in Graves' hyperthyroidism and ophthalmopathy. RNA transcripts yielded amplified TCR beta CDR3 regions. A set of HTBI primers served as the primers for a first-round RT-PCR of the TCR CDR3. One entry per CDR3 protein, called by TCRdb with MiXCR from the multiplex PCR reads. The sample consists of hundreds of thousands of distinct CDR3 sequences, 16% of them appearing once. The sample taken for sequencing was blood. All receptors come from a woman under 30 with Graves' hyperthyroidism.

The CDR3: CASSGQRDRTTYGYTF. The CDR3, as DNA: TGTGCCAGCAGCGGCCAAAGGGACAGGACAACCTATGGCTACACCTTC. V usage is TRBV9 and J usage is TRBJ1-2; 8 nucleotides align to TRBD1. The CDR3 is 16 amino acids. The germline gives CDR1 SGDLS, CDR2 YYNGEE. J gave up 4 bases and V 3 bases, and 11 bases lay outside the gene matches. The variable domain in full, with the rest retrieved from reference TRBV9 and TRBJ1-2, is DSGVTQTPKHLITATGQRVTLRCSPRSGDLSVYWYQQSLDQGLQFLIQYYNGEERAKGNILERFSAQQFPDLHSELNLSSLELGDSALYFCASSGQRDRTTYGYTFGSGTRLTVV.

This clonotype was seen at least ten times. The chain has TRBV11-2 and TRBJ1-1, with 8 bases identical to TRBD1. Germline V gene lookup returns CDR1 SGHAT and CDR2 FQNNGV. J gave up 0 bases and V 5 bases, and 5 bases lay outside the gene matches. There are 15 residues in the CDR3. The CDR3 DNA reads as TGTGCCAGCAGCAATTACAGGGGGATGAACACTGAAGCTTTCTTT. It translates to CASSNYRGMNTEAFF.

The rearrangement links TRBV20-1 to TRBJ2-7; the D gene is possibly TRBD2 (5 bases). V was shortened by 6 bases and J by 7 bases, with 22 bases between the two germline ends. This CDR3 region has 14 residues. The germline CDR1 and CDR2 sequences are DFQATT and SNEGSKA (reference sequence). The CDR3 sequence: CSAPRTWALREQYF. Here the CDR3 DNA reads TGCAGTGCCCCTCGGACTTGGGCCCTACGAGAGCAGTACTTC.

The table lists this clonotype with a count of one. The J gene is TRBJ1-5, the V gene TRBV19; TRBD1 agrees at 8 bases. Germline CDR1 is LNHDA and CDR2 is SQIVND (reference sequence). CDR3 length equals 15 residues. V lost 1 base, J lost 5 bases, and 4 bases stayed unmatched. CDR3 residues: CASSIAHRGDQPQHF. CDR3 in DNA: TGTGCCAGTAGTATAGCCCACAGGGGGGATCAGCCCCAGCATTTT.

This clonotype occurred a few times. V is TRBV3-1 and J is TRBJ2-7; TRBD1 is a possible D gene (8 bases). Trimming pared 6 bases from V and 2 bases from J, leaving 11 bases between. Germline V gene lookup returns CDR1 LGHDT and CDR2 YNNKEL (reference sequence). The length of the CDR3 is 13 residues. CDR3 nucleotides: TGTGCCAGCAGACAGGGGGGGGCCTACGAGCAGTACTTC. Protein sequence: CASRQGGAYEQYF.

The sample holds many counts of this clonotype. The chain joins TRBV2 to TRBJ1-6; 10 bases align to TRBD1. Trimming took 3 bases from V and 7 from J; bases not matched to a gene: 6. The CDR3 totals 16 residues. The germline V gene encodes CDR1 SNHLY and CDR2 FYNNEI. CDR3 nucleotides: TGTGCCAGCAGTGACAGCGGGACAGGGGTGAATTCACCCCTCCACTTT. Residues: CASSDSGTGVNSPLHF. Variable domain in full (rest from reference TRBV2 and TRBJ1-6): EPEVTQTPSHQVTQMGQEVILRCVPISNHLYFYWYRQILGQKVEFLVSFYNNEISEKSEIFDDQFSVERPDGSNFTLKIRSTKLEDSAMYFCASSDSGTGVNSPLHFGNGTRLTVT.

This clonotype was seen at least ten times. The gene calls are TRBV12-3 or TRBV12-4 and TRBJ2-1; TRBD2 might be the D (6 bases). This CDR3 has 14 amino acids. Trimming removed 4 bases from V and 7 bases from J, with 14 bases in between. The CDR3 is CASSSGLPVNEQFF. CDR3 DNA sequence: TGTGCCAGCAGTTCGGGACTGCCTGTGAATGAGCAGTTCTTC.

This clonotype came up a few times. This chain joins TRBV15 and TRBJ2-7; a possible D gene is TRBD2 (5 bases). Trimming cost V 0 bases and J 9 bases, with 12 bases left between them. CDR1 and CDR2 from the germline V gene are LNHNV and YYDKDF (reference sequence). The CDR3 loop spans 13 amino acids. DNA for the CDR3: TGTGCCACCAGCAGAGAATCGGGGATCCCGCAGTACTTC. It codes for CATSRESGIPQYF.

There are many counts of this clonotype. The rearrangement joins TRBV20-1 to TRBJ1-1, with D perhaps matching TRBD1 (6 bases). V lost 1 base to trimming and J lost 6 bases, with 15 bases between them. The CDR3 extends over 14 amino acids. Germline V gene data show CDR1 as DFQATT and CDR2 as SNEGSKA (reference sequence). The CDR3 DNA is TGCAGTGCTAGAGGGGGGGGGCCTGACGCTGAAGCTTTCTTT. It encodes CSARGGGPDAEAFF.

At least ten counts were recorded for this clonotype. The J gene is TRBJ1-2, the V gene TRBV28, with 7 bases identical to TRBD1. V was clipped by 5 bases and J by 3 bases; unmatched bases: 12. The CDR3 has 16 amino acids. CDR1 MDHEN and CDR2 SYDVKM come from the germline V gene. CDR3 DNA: TGTGCCAGCAGTACGCCCCGACAGGGTGGGCACTATGGCTACACCTTC. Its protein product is CASSTPRQGGHYGYTF.